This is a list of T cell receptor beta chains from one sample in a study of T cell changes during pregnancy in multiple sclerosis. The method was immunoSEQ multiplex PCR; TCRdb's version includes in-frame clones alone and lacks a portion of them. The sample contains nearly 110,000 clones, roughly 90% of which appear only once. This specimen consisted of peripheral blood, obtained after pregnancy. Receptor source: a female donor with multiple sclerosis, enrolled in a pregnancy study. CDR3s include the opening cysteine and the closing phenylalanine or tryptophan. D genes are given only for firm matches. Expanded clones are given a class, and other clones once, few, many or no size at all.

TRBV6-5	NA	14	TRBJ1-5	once	CASSYSGGAQPQHF	TGTGCCAGCAGTTACTCGGGGGGAGCTCAGCCCCAGCATTTT
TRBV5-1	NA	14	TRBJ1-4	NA	CASSLGGPGEKLFF	TGCGCCAGCAGTCTGGGGGGGCCGGGGGAAAAACTGTTTTTT
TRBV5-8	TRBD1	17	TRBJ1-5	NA	CASSSPTSDRANQPQHF	TGTGCCAGCAGCTCACCAACGTCGGACAGGGCCAATCAGCCCCAGCATTTT
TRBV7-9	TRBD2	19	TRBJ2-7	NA	CASSFGGTSGRAFPYEQYF	TGTGCCAGCAGCTTCGGCGGGACTAGCGGGAGGGCCTTCCCCTACGAGCAGTACTTC
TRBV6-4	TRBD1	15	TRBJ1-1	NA	CASRARGLSWTEAFF	TGTGCCAGCAGGGCCAGGGGGCTTTCGTGGACTGAAGCTTTCTTT
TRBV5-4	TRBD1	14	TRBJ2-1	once	CASSTGTGVNEQFF	TGTGCCAGCAGTACCGGGACAGGGGTCAATGAGCAGTTCTTC
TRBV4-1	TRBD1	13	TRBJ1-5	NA	CASSAGTDQPQHF	TGCGCCAGCAGCGCCGGGACAGATCAGCCCCAGCATTTT
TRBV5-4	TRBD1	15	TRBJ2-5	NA	CASSVGQGREETQYF	TGTGCCAGCAGCGTAGGACAGGGGCGAGAGGAGACCCAGTACTTC
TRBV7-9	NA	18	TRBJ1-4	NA	CASSSPPADYATNEKLFF	TGTGCCAGCAGCTCCCCTCCGGCGGACTACGCAACTAATGAAAAACTGTTTTTT
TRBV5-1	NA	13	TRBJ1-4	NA	CASSRGNGEKLFF	TGCGCCAGCAGCAGGGGGAATGGAGAAAAACTGTTTTTT
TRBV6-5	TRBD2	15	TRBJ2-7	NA	CATRSGRALTFEQYF	TGTGCCACCCGTAGCGGGAGGGCCTTAACTTTCGAGCAGTACTTC
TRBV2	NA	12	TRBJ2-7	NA	CASRDSFYEQYF	TGTGCCAGCAGGGACTCCTTCTACGAGCAGTACTTC
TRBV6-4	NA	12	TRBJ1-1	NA	CASSDMRTEAFF	TGTGCCAGCAGTGATATGCGGACTGAAGCTTTCTTT
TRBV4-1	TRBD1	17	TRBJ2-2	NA	CASSRLTGQSSTGELFF	TGCGCCAGCAGCCGCCTAACGGGACAGTCCTCAACCGGGGAGCTGTTTTTT
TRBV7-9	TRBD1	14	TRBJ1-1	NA	CASSRDRGNTEAFF	TGTGCCAGCAGTCGGGACAGGGGGAACACTGAAGCTTTCTTT
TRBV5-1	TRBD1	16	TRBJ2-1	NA	CASSPGQGAIGNEQFF	TGCGCCAGCAGCCCCGGACAGGGGGCTATAGGGAATGAGCAGTTCTTC
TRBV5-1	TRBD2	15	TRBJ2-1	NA	CASSLRGGGPHEQFF	TGCGCCAGCAGCTTGCGGGGGGGAGGGCCCCATGAGCAGTTCTTC
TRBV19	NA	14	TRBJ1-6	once	CASSTGPGDSPLHF	TGTGCCAGTAGTACTGGGCCTGGCGATTCACCCCTCCACTTT
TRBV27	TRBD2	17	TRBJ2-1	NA	CASRGLAGPSSYNEQFF	TGTGCCAGCAGAGGACTAGCGGGTCCGAGCTCCTACAATGAGCAGTTCTTC
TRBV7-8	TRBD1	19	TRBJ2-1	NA	CASSLAYRGRSPYNNEQFF	TGTGCCAGCAGCTTAGCTTACAGGGGGCGATCGCCCTATAACAATGAGCAGTTCTTC
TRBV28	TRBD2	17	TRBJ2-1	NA	CASSLRASGRSSHEQFF	TGTGCCAGCAGTCTCCGGGCTAGCGGGAGATCTTCCCATGAGCAGTTCTTC
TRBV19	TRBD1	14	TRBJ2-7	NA	CASSPRGRFYEQYF	TGTGCCAGTAGTCCCAGGGGGAGATTCTACGAGCAGTACTTC
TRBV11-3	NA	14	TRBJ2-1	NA	CASSSDSSYNEQFF	TGTGCCAGCAGCTCGGACTCCTCCTACAATGAGCAGTTCTTC
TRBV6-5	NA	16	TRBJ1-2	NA	CASSYSQAGGNYGYTF	TGTGCCAGCAGTTACTCTCAGGCCGGAGGGAACTATGGCTACACCTTC
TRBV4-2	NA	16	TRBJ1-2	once	CASSQGGGGYNYGYTF	TGTGCCAGCAGCCAAGGGGGCGGGGGCTATAACTATGGCTACACCTTC
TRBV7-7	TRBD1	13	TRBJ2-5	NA	CASSTGQQETQYF	TGTGCCAGCAGCACGGGACAGCAAGAGACCCAGTACTTC
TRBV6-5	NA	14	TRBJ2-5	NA	CASSRGRGWETQYF	TGTGCCAGCAGCCGGGGGAGGGGGTGGGAGACCCAGTACTTC
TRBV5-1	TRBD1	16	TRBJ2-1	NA	CASSSGQINSYNEQFF	TGCGCCAGCAGCTCGGGACAGATAAACTCCTACAATGAGCAGTTCTTC
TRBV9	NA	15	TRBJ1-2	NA	CASSSGDRKREGYTF	TGTGCCAGCAGCTCAGGGGATCGAAAGAGGGAAGGCTACACCTTC
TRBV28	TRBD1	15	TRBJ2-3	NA	CASSSDRASTDTQYF	TGTGCCAGCAGTTCAGACAGGGCTAGCACAGATACGCAGTATTTT
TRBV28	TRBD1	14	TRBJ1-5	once	CASSSGQGDQPQHF	TGTGCCAGCAGTTCCGGACAGGGAGATCAGCCCCAGCATTTT
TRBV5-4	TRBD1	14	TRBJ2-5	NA	CASSRDSFSETQYF	TGTGCCAGCAGCCGGGACAGCTTCTCGGAGACCCAGTACTTC
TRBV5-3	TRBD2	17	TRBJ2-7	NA	CARSLISGGRREHEQYF	TGTGCCAGAAGCTTGATTAGCGGGGGCCGTAGGGAGCACGAGCAGTACTTC
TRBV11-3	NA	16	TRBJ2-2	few	CASSFSPPQGTGELFF	TGTGCCAGCAGCTTTAGCCCACCCCAGGGGACCGGGGAGCTGTTTTTT
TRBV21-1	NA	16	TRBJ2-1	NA	CASSKAGGGGNNEQFF	TGTGCCAGCAGCAAAGCGGGCGGGGGGGGTAACAATGAGCAGTTCTTC
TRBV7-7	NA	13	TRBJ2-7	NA	CASSLGRGTEQYF	TGTGCCAGCAGCTTAGGGCGAGGAACCGAGCAGTACTTC
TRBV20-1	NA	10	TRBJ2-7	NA	CSAQRYEQYF	TGCAGTGCTCAACGGTACGAGCAGTACTTC
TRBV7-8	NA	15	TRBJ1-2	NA	CASARLGINLYGYTF	TGTGCCAGCGCTCGTCTGGGCATCAATCTCTATGGCTACACCTTC